The clone carrying this T cell receptor (beta chain) occurred many times. Its antigen is unknown. Unique molecular identifiers were incorporated during preparation of the TCRbeta library. TCRdb fed the PCR reads into MiXCR, producing one record per CDR3 protein. Counted here are about 70,000 distinct CDR3 sequences, 11% occurring once; the ten biggest clones make up approximately 13%. The data are from a study of T-cell reconstitution after alpha-beta-depleted transplantation in children. Points from the study as a whole: After transplant, high TCRbeta diversity at day 60 in some patients arose from surviving recipient T cells and thymic progenitors.

This receptor was obtained from a boy aged 10-17 years with acute myeloid leukemia, due to receive a stem cell transplant. The sequences come from PBMCs, collected before TCRalphabeta/CD19-depleted stem cell transplant.

DNA for the CDR3: TGCGCCAGCAGCCAAGATCTTGGACAGGGCCATTGGGGGGAGCTGTTTTTT. As protein: CASSQDLGQGHWGELFF. The chain couples TRBV4-3 to TRBJ2-2; TRBD1 matches at 8 bases. The CDR3 has 17 residues. Unmatched junction bases numbered 11, after V lost 0 bases and J lost 8 bases. Germline CDR1 is LGHNA and CDR2 is YSLEER.